These 19 T cell receptor beta chains were all obtained from the same sample, sequenced in a study of response to subunit inactivated influenza vaccine. TCRdb reprocessed the RT-PCR reads via MiXCR and lists one record per CDR3 protein. The table records about 540,000 distinct CDR3 sequences, less than 25% of them present only once. This same sample was also taken into another study, of T cells expressing NK-cell markers. That source adds: Making the TCR beta cDNA relied on 5'RACE template switching with UMIs.

Sequenced here: CD4+ T cells sorted from PBMCs, sampled roughly 12 days after vaccination. The receptor source for this set is a man aged 50 to 59 who received an inactivated influenza vaccine.

The CDR3 nucleotides are TGCAGTGCTATCCCGGGACAGCATAATTCACCCCTCCACTTT. It encodes CSAIPGQHNSPLHF. The chain joins TRBV20-1 to TRBJ1-6; TRBD1 aligns across 7 bases. After removal of 4 bases from V and 5 bases from J, the junction contained 5 bases not matched to a gene. CDR3 length: 14 amino acids. Germline-derived CDR1 and CDR2 are DFQATT and SNEGSKA (reference sequence).

CDR3 in DNA: TGCAGCGGCAGTCCTGGAGCTACACAAGCAGATACGCAGTATTTT. Amino acid sequence: CSGSPGATQADTQYF. This sequence joins TRBV29-1 and TRBJ2-3, with no clear D. The CDR3 consists of 15 residues. Germline assignment: CDR1 SQVTM and CDR2 ANQGSEA. With 7 bases removed from V and 4 bases from J, the gap between germline ends came to 21 bases.

This chain uses TRBV30 with TRBJ1-5; D is perhaps TRBD1 (5 bases). This CDR3 has 14 residues. CDR1 is GTSNPN and CDR2 is SVGIG in the germline V gene (reference sequence). V was pared by 2 bases and J by 6 bases, with 14 bases between. For the CDR3, the DNA is TGTGCCTGGAGTCGCCAGGGCGGGGGTCAGCCCCAGCATTTT. Protein sequence: CAWSRQGGGQPQHF.

This clonotype was detected many times. The chain joins TRBV29-1 to TRBJ2-3; 9 positions agree with TRBD1. This CDR3 is built from 12 residues. CDR1 is SQVTM, CDR2 ANQGSEA, per germline. The trim removed 7 bases at V and 4 bases at J, leaving 3 bases unmatched. The CDR3 reads CSADRGADTQYF. In nucleotides, the CDR3 is TGCAGCGCGGACAGGGGCGCAGATACGCAGTATTTT.

This clonotype was counted a few times. CDR3: CASSLSYWRTSYNEQFF. CDR3 coding DNA: TGTGCCAGCAGCCTTTCCTACTGGAGGACCTCCTACAATGAGCAGTTCTTC. The V and J genes are TRBV3-1 and TRBJ2-1; perhaps TRBD2 as D (5 bases). CDR3 length: 17 residues. V was shortened by 4 bases and J by 0 bases, with 16 bases between the two germline ends. Germline V CDR1 and CDR2: LGHDT, YNNKEL (reference sequence).

The V gene is TRBV29-1, the J gene TRBJ2-3; D is perhaps TRBD2 (6 bases). Germline-derived CDR1 and CDR2 are SQVTM and ANQGSEA. Trimming took off 7 bases at V and 0 bases at J, with 11 bases between the two ends. The CDR3 loop spans 13 amino acids. CDR3 bases: TGCAGCGGGGCGGGAACTAGCACAGATACGCAGTATTTT. Translating gives CSGAGTSTDTQYF.

The gene calls are TRBV20-1 and TRBJ2-2; D is uncertain. The CDR3 sequence is 12 residues long. Germline V gene data show CDR1 as DFQATT and CDR2 as SNEGSKA (reference sequence). V was cut by 6 bases and J by 4 bases, with 9 bases left in between. CDR3 in amino acids: CSAEDRTGELFF. CDR3 DNA sequence: TGCAGTGCCGAGGACCGCACCGGGGAGCTGTTTTTT.

V and J are TRBV20-1 and TRBJ1-3; D is ambiguous. The CDR3 sequence is 14 residues long. Trimming cost V 1 base and J 0 bases, with 7 bases left between them. Germline CDR1 is DFQATT and CDR2 is SNEGSKA (reference sequence). The CDR3 nucleotides read TGCAGTGCTAGAGCACTCAGCTCTGGAAACACCATATATTTT. Protein: CSARALSSGNTIYF.

The V call is TRBV24-1, the J call TRBJ1-1; TRBD1 aligns across 7 bases. The germline CDR1 and CDR2 sequences are KGHDR and SFDVKD. The CDR3 covers 14 residues. V lost 4 bases, J lost 4 bases, and 5 bases stayed unmatched. CDR3 region: CATSESDRATEAFF. CDR3 DNA: TGTGCCACCAGTGAATCAGACAGGGCCACTGAAGCTTTCTTT.

J is TRBJ1-2 and V is TRBV29-1; 10 bases fit TRBD1. Germline V CDR1 and CDR2: SQVTM, ANQGSEA. The CDR3 is made up of 13 amino acids. With V trimmed by 7 bases and J by 4 bases, 6 bases remained unmatched. CDR3 region: CSAVTGGGYGYTF. CDR3 in DNA: TGCAGCGCTGTGACAGGGGGCGGCTATGGCTACACCTTC.

The CDR3 DNA is TGTGCCAGCTCACCGACGCTGGGGCAGCCCCAGCATTTT. It yields the protein CASSPTLGQPQHF. V is TRBV18 and J is TRBJ1-5; D remains ambiguous. The CDR3 has 13 amino acids. Trimming left V 3 bases short and J 7 bases short, with 10 bases between. Germline assignment: CDR1 KGHSH and CDR2 LQKENI.

The J gene is TRBJ1-6, the V gene TRBV5-1; 8 bases align to TRBD1. The CDR3 is made up of 15 amino acids. Trimming took 5 bases from V and 12 from J; bases not matched to a gene: 13. The germline CDR1 and CDR2 sequences are SGHRS and YFSETQ. The CDR3 DNA reads as TGCGCCAGCAGACCCCCGGGACAGGCAGGTTTACCCCTCCACTTT. As protein: CASRPPGQAGLPLHF.

This clonotype was recorded at least ten times. This chain connects TRBV12-3 or TRBV12-4 to TRBJ2-4, with TRBD1 as a possible D gene (5 bases). Deletions cut 2 bases from V and 5 bases from J, with 13 bases between. The CDR3 runs to 15 residues. CDR3 sequence (DNA): TGTGCCAGCAGTTTATATTCTGGGGCGCAAAACATTCAGTACTTC. This gives the protein CASSLYSGAQNIQYF.

This clonotype was counted between two and nine times. This chain joins TRBV2 and TRBJ2-2; TRBD2 matches 9 bases. This CDR3 comprises 15 residues. The germline CDR1 and CDR2 sequences are SNHLY and FYNNEI. The V gene end was trimmed by 6 bases and the J gene end by 5 bases; junction bases not matched to a gene: 7. CDR3 sequence: CASRRLAAQTGELFF. CDR3 coding DNA: TGTGCCAGCAGGCGACTAGCGGCGCAAACCGGGGAGCTGTTTTTT.

The V call is TRBV12-3 or TRBV12-4, the J call TRBJ1-3; unclear D gene. The CDR3 covers 14 residues. Trimming left V 3 bases short and J 4 bases short, with 10 bases between. For the CDR3, the DNA is TGTGCCAGCAGTTTCGGTATATCGGGAAACACCATATATTTT. It is translated as CASSFGISGNTIYF.

This chain uses TRBV11-2 with TRBJ2-7, with TRBD1 matching over 8 bases. With V trimmed by 7 bases and J by 3 bases, 2 bases remained unmatched. CDR1 is SGHAT, CDR2 FQNNGV, per germline. The CDR3 sequence is 12 residues long. The CDR3 DNA follows: TGTGCCAGCACCGGACAGGGCTACGAGCAGTACTTC. Translating it yields CASTGQGYEQYF.

The rearrangement uses TRBV29-1 and TRBJ1-1; D possibly corresponds to TRBD1 (5 bases). This CDR3 contains 13 residues. Deletions cut 3 bases from V and 3 bases from J, with 11 bases between. Per the germline V gene, CDR1 is SQVTM and CDR2 is ANQGSEA. The CDR3 region is CSVDGGGHTEAFF. CDR3 nucleotide sequence: TGCAGCGTTGACGGTGGGGGTCACACTGAAGCTTTCTTT.

The V gene is TRBV20-1, the J gene TRBJ1-5; no clear D. The CDR3 contains 12 residues. Germline-derived CDR1 and CDR2 are DFQATT and SNEGSKA (reference sequence). The germline V and J ends were trimmed by 3 bases and 3 bases, with 6 bases remaining between them. The CDR3 region is CSASNYNQPQHF. CDR3 nucleotide sequence: TGCAGTGCTAGTAACTACAATCAGCCCCAGCATTTT.

This clonotype was observed many times. V and J are TRBV29-1 and TRBJ2-2, with 8 nucleotides matching TRBD1. V lost 8 bases and J lost 2; bases outside the gene matches: 7. The CDR3 runs 14 residues. The germline V gene encodes CDR1 SQVTM and CDR2 ANQGSEA. The CDR3 region is CSFRGQANTGELFF. The CDR3 DNA is TGCAGCTTTCGGGGACAGGCAAACACCGGGGAGCTGTTTTTT.